This T cell receptor (beta chain) was identified during a study of breast tumors, draining lymph nodes, adjacent tissues. This clonotype turned up a few times. Breast cancer patients provided tissue from their axillary draining lymph nodes. Each CDR3 protein is one row after TCRdb ran MiXCR on the multiplex PCR reads. The table shows about 180,000 distinct CDR3 sequences, with 30% to 35% occurring only once. The sequenced sample was axillary lymph node tissue. The TCR sequence derives from a female donor with breast cancer. Some clones in this sample may be carry-over from other donors' samples.

The CDR3 DNA reads TGTGCCAGCAGTCACCCTAGGGACAGAGATTCACCCCTCCACTTT. Translated, it gives CASSHPRDRDSPLHF. The chain employs TRBV6-5 and TRBJ1-6; 7 bases align to TRBD1. Trimming cost V 5 bases and J 8 bases; bases outside gene matches: 9. Germline values: CDR1 MNHEY, CDR2 SVGAGI. The CDR3 loop spans 15 amino acids.